One TCR beta chain is described in this entry. This clonotype was seen repeatedly, ten times or more. This clone's antigen is unknown. Within one base of it there is no much larger clone, and no base qualities were kept. Via the germline V gene (reference sequence), CDR1 is DFQATT and CDR2 SNEGSKA. The junction shows trimming of 3 bases on V and 6 bases on J, and the gene matches do not reach 6 bases of it. CDR3 length: 14 amino acids, cysteine to phenylalanine. This entry keeps only the CDR3 DNA: 42 bases, framed from base 1. The sample comes from a study of read filtering for tumor transcriptome and immune sequencing (dated by TCRdb to the early 2020s). At the level of the whole study: The cohort was composed of about 18 male and roughly 13 female patients, with a mean age of approximately 62 years and an age range of about 47 to 80. By revised international staging, roughly eight patients were R-ISS I, about 16 were R-ISS II and 7 were R-ISS III. TCR-region mapped reads per sample ranged from about 4 to 10.27 million with IR-seq versus only about 75 to 1273 with RNA-seq. Using the same bone marrow samples, the study ran both targeted immune repertoire sequencing and bulk whole-transcriptome sequencing and then compared the TCR repertoires from each method. Whole-transcriptome libraries were prepared with the TruSeq RNA Access Library Prep Kit after DNase treatment. One of the main goals was to work out a read-filtering strategy for immune repertoire data, in particular whether clonotypes backed by only a single read should be removed.

Every patient had bone marrow sampled at the time of active disease. Ficoll-Hypaque density gradient centrifugation was used to isolate bone marrow mononuclear cells. Myeloma plasma cells were removed and CD138-negative cells were collected by negative selection after labeling with CD138 magnetic microbeads on a MACS separator. Flow cytometry on an Attune NxT with CD138 antibodies was used to check the purity of the isolated cells. TRIzol reagent was used to extract total RNA, which was then quantified with a NanoDrop spectrophotometer. Paired RNA-seq and IR-seq were performed on each patient's CD138-negative bone marrow sample. Paper-wide results and their limitations: The sorted CD138-negative fraction was composed of a mixed bone marrow immune population rather than of purified T cells. Compared with RNA-seq, IR-seq captured clonotypes at much higher depth and more reliably, and a smaller IR-seq throughput was enough to identify most shared clonotypes. The correlation between IR-seq and RNA-seq shared clonotype proportions rose when single-read clonotypes were removed. Single-read clonotypes made up about 80% of clonotypes but only about 4% of total reads in IR-seq, compared with around 71% of clonotypes and roughly 40% of reads in RNA-seq.

TCR libraries were constructed from 400 to 500 ng RNA using the Immunoverse kit, and molecular barcoded adaptors covering alpha/delta and beta/gamma chains were employed. TCR library preparation used the same RNA that went into transcriptome sequencing. Sequencing of the TCR libraries was done on an Illumina HiSeq 4000 with 2 x 150 cycles. Per the original workflow: MiXCR aligned TCR reads to human V, D, J and C references and assembled the aligned reads into CDR3 clonotypes, with quality filtering and error correction included. The tcR package in R was used to analyze clonotype counts and gene usage diversity. Raw mapping reads were checked after the RNA-seq reads had been mapped by STAR aligner version 2.5.3a onto the human GRCh37 genome. To test the effect of sequencing depth on detected clonotypes, IR-seq fastq files were randomly downsampled using Seqtk 1.3. The public reads were run again by TCRdb, first through fastp at Q25 and then through MiXCR, and only productive beta chains were kept. CDR3 protein duplicates are merged, each entry listing the most common genes and DNA. None of the V and J calls come from the authors' own analysis; TCRdb made them. A total of more than 55,000 distinct CDR3 sequences appear in this sample, around a fifth of them only once. The ten largest clones represent about 11% of the sample.

The sample consisted of a population of CD138-negative cells sorted from bone marrow. The sample's cell subset or site label is to be understood as: bone marrow mononuclear cells depleted of CD138+ plasma/myeloma cells by negative magnetic selection. The sequence was obtained from a donor over 35 with multiple myeloma. Recombination connected TRBV20-1 to TRBJ2-1, and 9 junctional nucleotides match TRBD2. In nucleotides, the sequence is TGCAGTGCTAGGCGGCTAGCGGGACGCAATGAGCAGTTCTTC. The translation is CSARRLAGRNEQFF.